This T cell receptor (beta chain) came from a study of OX40 agonist ivuxolimab in advanced cancers. Turning to the study itself: Ivuxolimab, which is an agonistic anti-OX40 (CD134) antibody, was administered to the patients. Ivuxolimab was delivered to patients intravenously every 2 weeks at doses spanning 0.01 to 10 mg/kg. General study points: Also showing low normalized T-cell clonal expansion were some of the nonresponders.

V was cut by 7 bases and J by 0 bases, with 10 bases left in between. CDR1 SNHLY and CDR2 FYNNEI come from the germline V gene. The CDR3 covers 14 residues. This clone was seen only once. As yet, its antigen is unknown. Clones were read by immunoSEQ multiplex PCR, and TCRdb kept only the in-frame ones, dropping some. The sample carries around 80,000 clones, less than 90% recorded once. Specimen: CD4+ or CD8+ T cells sorted from blood, collected in a trial of the OX40 agonist ivuxolimab. This chain links TRBV2 with TRBJ2-1, with D hard to call. The sequence was obtained from an adult with an advanced solid tumor such as melanoma, head and neck, liver or kidney cancer. CDR3: CASTQESSYNEQFF. The CDR3 nucleotides read TGTGCCAGCACCCAGGAGAGCTCCTACAATGAGCAGTTCTTC. Full variable domain (rest looked up from reference TRBV2 and TRBJ2-1): EPEVTQTPSHQVTQMGQEVILRCVPISNHLYFYWYRQILGQKVEFLVSFYNNEISEKSEIFDDQFSVERPDGSNFTLKIRSTKLEDSAMYFCASTQESSYNEQFFGPGTRLTVL.